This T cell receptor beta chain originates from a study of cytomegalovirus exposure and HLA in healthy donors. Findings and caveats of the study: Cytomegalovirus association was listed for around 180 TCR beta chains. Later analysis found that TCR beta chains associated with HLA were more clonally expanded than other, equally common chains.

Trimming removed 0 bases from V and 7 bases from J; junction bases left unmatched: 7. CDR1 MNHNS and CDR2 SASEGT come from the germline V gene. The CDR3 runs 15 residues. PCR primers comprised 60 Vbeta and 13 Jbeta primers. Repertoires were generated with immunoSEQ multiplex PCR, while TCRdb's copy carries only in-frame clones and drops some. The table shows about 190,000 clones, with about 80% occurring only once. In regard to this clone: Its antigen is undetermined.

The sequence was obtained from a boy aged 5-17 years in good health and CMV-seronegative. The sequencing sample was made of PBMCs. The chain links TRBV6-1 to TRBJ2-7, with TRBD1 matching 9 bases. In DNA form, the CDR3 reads TGTGCCAGCAGTGAAGCGCGACAGGGGGTCGGTGAGCAGTACTTC. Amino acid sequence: CASSEARQGVGEQYF.